The clone carrying this TCR beta chain occurred many times. Its antigen remains unknown. Newly diagnosed hyperthyroidism patients aged 18 to 65 years had disease lasting under 2 months. The study excluded patients with uncontrolled infection, other autoimmune disease, pregnancy or lactation. This sample is part of a study of T cells in Graves' hyperthyroidism and ophthalmopathy. General study findings and limits: From stable hyperthyroidism, ophthalmopathy was set apart by a 13 V-J model.

RNA transcripts provided the source from which TCR beta CDR3 regions were amplified. A set of HTBI primers served as the primers for a first-round RT-PCR of the TCR CDR3. TCRdb analysed the multiplex PCR reads with MiXCR anew, one entry per CDR3 protein. The sample records around 720,000 distinct CDR3 sequences, 35% being singletons. This CDR3 has 14 amino acids. The V segment lost 1 base and the J segment 5 bases; nucleotides outside the gene matches: 3. Germline V CDR1 and CDR2: LGHNA, YSLEER. The sample consisted of blood. The TCR was taken from a woman aged 40 to 49 with Graves' hyperthyroidism. This chain connects TRBV4-3 to TRBJ1-1; 8 bases are shared with TRBD1. Here the CDR3 reads CASSQAGGGTEAFF. In DNA, the CDR3 is TGCGCCAGCAGCCAAGCAGGGGGCGGGACTGAAGCTTTCTTT.